This T cell receptor beta chain was identified in a study of blood T cell repertoires in COVID-19. Study overall: Acute and convalescent COVID-19 specimens originated in the United States, Italy and Spain. The cDNA or gDNA used as material had been derived from T cells, B-cell-depleted T cells, or PBMCs.

As handled by the study authors: The authors estimated nucleated cell counts from reference gene primer amplification. Produced via immunoSEQ multiplex PCR; TCRdb's table is partial and in-frame only. That table furnishes V, J and clone size, whereas the DNA furnished D and trimming. The table records just under 250,000 clones, approximately 84% of them present only once. Germline values: CDR1 MDHEN, CDR2 SYDVKM. CDR3 length equals 21 residues. Trimming took off 5 bases at V and 0 bases at J, with 32 bases between the two ends. The J gene is TRBJ2-7, the V gene TRBV28; perhaps TRBD1 as D (6 bases). Sequencing used peripheral blood. This TCR was sampled from a woman younger than 45 who had recovered from COVID-19. The CDR3 is CASSTDVIWDKVQESSYEQYF. CDR3 in DNA: TGTGCCAGCAGTACCGACGTAATATGGGACAAGGTCCAGGAGAGCTCCTACGAGCAGTACTTC. Together with reference TRBV28 and TRBJ2-7, the CDR3 gives the full variable domain: DVKVTQSSRYLVKRTGEKVFLECVQDMDHENMFWYRQDPGLGLRLIYFSYDVKMKEKGDIPEGYSVSREKKERFSLILESASTNQTSMYLCASSTDVIWDKVQESSYEQYFGPGTRLTVT.